The 23 T cell receptor beta chains presented below share a single source sample, sequenced in a study of T cell repertoires in cytomegalovirus infection (dated by TCRdb to between 2018 and 2020). The sample's treatment or condition label is to be understood as: in vitro stimulation with specific CMV peptide epitopes to enrich CMV-specific T cells. These receptors have no known antigen. Sequencing relied on an Illumina HiSeq 1500. TCRdb itself trimmed the public reads at Q25 with fastp, ran MiXCR and retained productive beta chains. Under each unique CDR3 protein, matching rows form one entry showing the most common genes and DNA. The sample table shows approximately 770,000 distinct CDR3 sequences, and around 29% are seen once. About 12% of the sample goes to the ten largest clones. The sample in question was cultured CD8+ T cells from PBMCs, obtained from culture after CMV antigen stimulation. The receptors stem from a human donor in good health (CMV status not recorded). Some clones in this sample may be carry-over from other donors' samples.

The chain is built from TRBV15 and TRBJ1-2, with D perhaps TRBD1 (5 bases). The germline CDR1 and CDR2 sequences are LNHNV and YYDKDF (reference sequence). This CDR3 comprises 15 residues. V was clipped by 0 bases and J by 2 bases, with 10 bases between them. CDR3 sequence reads: CATSRDMTANYGYTF. CDR3 bases: TGTGCCACCAGCAGAGATATGACAGCGAACTATGGCTACACCTTC.

This clonotype was seen a few times. The rearrangement links TRBV5-1 to TRBJ2-5; 12 nucleotides align to TRBD1. The CDR3 has 20 residues. V trimming: 4 bases; J trimming: 2 bases; junction bases outside the gene matches: 18. CDR1 is SGHRS, CDR2 YFSETQ, per germline. CDR3 protein: CASSPGQGAASYHTQETQYF. The CDR3, as DNA: TGCGCCAGCAGCCCGGGACAGGGGGCTGCATCCTACCACACACAAGAGACCCAGTACTTC.

The chain has TRBV7-2 and TRBJ2-5, with 9 bases lining up with TRBD2. CDR1 and CDR2 from the germline V gene are SGHTA and FQGNSA. The CDR3 spans 18 residues. With V trimmed by 5 bases and J by 2 bases, 15 bases remained unmatched. As DNA, the CDR3 is TGTGCCAGCAGCCCTAGGGGTGCGGGCGGGGGGGCACAAGAGACCCAGTACTTC. Its protein is CASSPRGAGGGAQETQYF.

This clonotype was found a few times. V usage is TRBV7-9 and J usage is TRBJ2-4; D not certain. The CDR3 contains 16 residues. Trimming pared 0 bases from V and 0 bases from J, leaving 9 bases between. Germline V CDR1 and CDR2: SEHNR, FQNEAQ (reference sequence). The CDR3 region has the DNA TGTGCCAGCAGCTTAGCGACCGGCACAGCCAAAAACATTCAGTACTTC. It translates to CASSLATGTAKNIQYF.

This clonotype was detected a few times. The chain has TRBV12-3 or TRBV12-4 and TRBJ2-3; the D is unclear. This CDR3 is built from 12 residues. With 6 bases removed from V and 4 bases from J, the gap between germline ends came to 8 bases. CDR3 sequence reads: CASSPDADTQYF. CDR3 DNA: TGTGCCAGCAGCCCTGACGCAGATACGCAGTATTTT.

Only a few counts were recorded for this clonotype. The gene calls are TRBV7-9 and TRBJ2-1; 15 bases map to TRBD2. The CDR3 is 16 amino acids. The germline CDR1 and CDR2 sequences are SEHNR and FQNEAQ (reference sequence). Unmatched junction bases numbered 5, after V lost 2 bases and J lost 9 bases. This CDR3 is CASSLRTSGGVGEQFF. The CDR3 region has the DNA TGTGCCAGCAGCTTACGGACTAGCGGGGGGGTTGGTGAGCAGTTCTTC.

This clonotype was found a few times. This chain connects TRBV7-9 to TRBJ1-6, with D hard to call. The length of the CDR3 is 16 residues. Between the trimmed V and J ends, which lost 5 bases and 2 bases, there was a span of 13 bases. CDR1 and CDR2 (germline): SEHNR, FQNEAQ (reference sequence). The CDR3 loop reads CASSPGGITYNSPLHF. The CDR3 coding sequence is TGTGCCAGCAGCCCAGGTGGCATAACCTATAATTCACCCCTCCACTTT.

As concerns this clonotype: A junction boundary mismatches the germline segment, possibly from a read error. The chain combines TRBV6-6 with TRBJ2-7; TRBD1 matches 10 bases. The CDR3 loop spans 14 amino acids. CDR1 and CDR2 from the germline V gene are MNHNY and SVGAGI (reference sequence). The CDR3 DNA follows: TGTGCCAGCAGACCTGGGACAGGGGCCTACGAGCGGTACTTC. This gives the protein CASRPGTGAYERYF.

The rearrangement links TRBV5-1 to TRBJ1-4; 8 nucleotides line up with TRBD1. CDR1 SGHRS and CDR2 YFSETQ come from the germline V gene. CDR3 length equals 17 residues. The trim removed 0 bases at V and 4 bases at J, leaving 8 bases unmatched. CDR3 amino acids: CASSLGQGLLLNEKLFF. The CDR3 bases are TGCGCCAGCAGCTTGGGACAGGGGTTACTCCTTAATGAAAAACTGTTTTTT.

V and J are TRBV29-1 and TRBJ2-7; D possibly corresponds to TRBD1 (5 bases). Germline loops: CDR1 SQVTM, CDR2 ANQGSEA. V lost 2 bases, J lost 4 bases, and 12 bases lay in between. The CDR3 is 13 amino acids. Here the CDR3 reads CSVESDRPYEQYF. The DNA of the CDR3 is TGCAGCGTTGAAAGTGACAGACCATACGAGCAGTACTTC.

The chain uses TRBV5-1 and TRBJ2-4; maybe TRBD1 (5 bases). Trimming stripped 4 bases from V and 3 bases from J, with 17 bases between. The CDR3 runs to 16 residues. Germline V gene data show CDR1 as SGHRS and CDR2 as YFSETQ. Here the CDR3 reads CASSQGAEIVKNIQYF. CDR3 DNA: TGCGCCAGCAGCCAAGGGGCAGAGATAGTCAAAAACATTCAGTACTTC.

This clonotype was seen a handful of times. V and J are TRBV27 and TRBJ2-5; 10 bases are shared with TRBD1. Germline V gene data show CDR1 as MNHEY and CDR2 as SMNVEV (reference sequence). The CDR3 sequence is 15 residues long. Trimming at V came to 5 bases and at J to 5 bases, leaving 8 bases not matched to a gene. The DNA of the CDR3 is TGTGCCAGCAGTGAGGGACAGGGGATCGGCGAGACCCAGTACTTC. As protein: CASSEGQGIGETQYF.

This clonotype was seen repeatedly, ten times or more. The J gene is TRBJ2-2, the V gene TRBV7-9; D may match TRBD1 or TRBD2 (5 bases each). The germline V and J ends were trimmed by 1 base and 6 bases, with 9 bases remaining between them. Per the germline V gene, CDR1 is SEHNR and CDR2 is FQNEAQ (reference sequence). The CDR3 contains 14 residues. The CDR3 sequence is CASSLVGTSGELFF. For the CDR3, the DNA is TGTGCCAGCAGCTTAGTGGGGACCTCCGGGGAGCTGTTTTTT.

The sample holds many counts of this clonotype. V is TRBV7-9 and J is TRBJ1-1, with 12 nucleotides matching TRBD1. CDR1 SEHNR and CDR2 FQNEAQ come from the germline V gene (reference sequence). Unmatched junction bases numbered 4, after V lost 5 bases and J lost 3 bases. The CDR3 extends over 15 amino acids. Here the CDR3 reads CASSGTGGFYTEAFF. The CDR3 nucleotides are TGTGCCAGCAGCGGGACAGGGGGCTTTTACACTGAAGCTTTCTTT.

The V and J genes are TRBV7-9 and TRBJ2-7, with D perhaps being TRBD1 or TRBD2 (5 bases each). Germline lookup yields CDR1 SEHNR and CDR2 FQNEAQ (reference sequence). Deletions cut 0 bases from V and 0 bases from J, with 12 bases between. The CDR3 spans 16 residues. The CDR3 here is CASSLAWQGRSYEQYF. The CDR3 region has the DNA TGTGCCAGCAGCTTAGCGTGGCAGGGACGCTCCTACGAGCAGTACTTC. Using reference TRBV7-9 and TRBJ2-7 for the parts outside the CDR3, the full variable domain is DTGVSQNPRHKITKRGQNVTFRCDPISEHNRLYWYRQTLGQGPEFLTYFQNEAQLEKSRLLSDRFSAERPKGSFSTLEIQRTEQGDSAMYLCASSLAWQGRSYEQYFGPGTRLTVT.

This clonotype was counted a few times. The rearrangement joins TRBV12-3 or TRBV12-4 to TRBJ1-2; 9 nucleotides agree with TRBD1. The CDR3 contains 14 residues. The ends lost 8 bases at V and 1 base at J; junction bases unmatched: 5. This chain's CDR3 is CASFTGGINYGYTF. CDR3 coding DNA: TGTGCCAGCTTCACAGGGGGCATTAACTATGGCTACACCTTC.

V usage is TRBV11-2 and J usage is TRBJ2-2; D is possibly TRBD1 (5 bases). CDR3 size: 19 residues. V gave up 3 bases and J gave up 1 base, with 21 bases separating them. Germline V lookup: CDR1 SGHAT, CDR2 FQNNGV. DNA of the CDR3: TGTGCCAGCAGCTTTTTTAGACGCCCCGACAGAGTGAACACCGGGGAGCTGTTTTTT. Protein product: CASSFFRRPDRVNTGELFF.

This clonotype has more than one count but fewer than ten. This chain connects TRBV7-9 to TRBJ1-3, with no clear D. The CDR3 loop spans 16 amino acids. From germline, CDR1 is SEHNR and CDR2 FQNEAQ (reference sequence). V dropped 5 bases and J dropped 0 bases, with 14 bases sitting between them. The CDR3 reads CASSPVGRSSGNTIYF. The CDR3 DNA sequence: TGTGCCAGCAGCCCGGTGGGTCGAAGCTCTGGAAACACCATATATTTT.

V usage is TRBV2 and J usage is TRBJ2-7; D uncertain. Trimming removed 1 base at V and 0 bases at J, with 13 bases between. CDR3 size: 16 residues. Germline V gives CDR1 SNHLY, CDR2 FYNNEI. The CDR3 region has the DNA TGTGCCAGCAGTGAAGAAGCCGGATTTTCCTCCTACGAGCAGTACTTC. The encoded protein is CASSEEAGFSSYEQYF.

This clonotype has a count of ten or more. The chain combines TRBV7-2 with TRBJ2-1, with 12 bases identical to TRBD2. Trimming cost V 4 bases and J 0 bases; bases outside gene matches: 1. The germline CDR1 and CDR2 sequences are SGHTA and FQGNSA. CDR3 length: 16 amino acids. As DNA, the CDR3 is TGTGCCAGCAGCTCGACTAGCGGGAGCTCCTACAATGAGCAGTTCTTC. Translated, it gives CASSSTSGSSYNEQFF.

This clonotype has only one observation. The chain's CDR3 is CASSSQPGAIYNEQFF. The CDR3 DNA follows: TGTGCCAGCAGCTCCCAGCCGGGGGCCATTTACAATGAGCAGTTCTTC. The rearrangement joins TRBV7-6 to TRBJ2-1; tentatively, D is TRBD1 or TRBD2 (6 bases each). Per germline, CDR1 SGHVS and CDR2 FNYEAQ. The CDR3 runs 16 residues. The germline V and J ends were trimmed by 4 bases and 4 bases, with 17 bases remaining between them.

This CDR3 is CATSKPGSTEAFF. The CDR3 coding sequence is TGTGCCACCAGCAAGCCGGGGAGCACTGAAGCTTTCTTT. The chain employs TRBV15 and TRBJ1-1, with D uncertain. V lost 4 bases to trimming and J lost 4 bases, with 10 bases between them. Germline V gene sequence: CDR1 LNHNV, CDR2 YYDKDF (reference sequence). This CDR3 has 13 residues.

In its sample, this clonotype was seen a few times. This chain links TRBV20-1 with TRBJ2-7, with 11 positions matching TRBD2. V gave up 7 bases and J gave up 0 bases; unmatched junction bases: 8. CDR1 is DFQATT and CDR2 is SNEGSKA in the germline V gene (reference sequence). This CDR3 is 15 amino acids long. In DNA, the CDR3 is TGCAGTGTTCCTAGCGGGGGGTCATACTCCTACGAGCAGTACTTC. This gives the protein CSVPSGGSYSYEQYF.